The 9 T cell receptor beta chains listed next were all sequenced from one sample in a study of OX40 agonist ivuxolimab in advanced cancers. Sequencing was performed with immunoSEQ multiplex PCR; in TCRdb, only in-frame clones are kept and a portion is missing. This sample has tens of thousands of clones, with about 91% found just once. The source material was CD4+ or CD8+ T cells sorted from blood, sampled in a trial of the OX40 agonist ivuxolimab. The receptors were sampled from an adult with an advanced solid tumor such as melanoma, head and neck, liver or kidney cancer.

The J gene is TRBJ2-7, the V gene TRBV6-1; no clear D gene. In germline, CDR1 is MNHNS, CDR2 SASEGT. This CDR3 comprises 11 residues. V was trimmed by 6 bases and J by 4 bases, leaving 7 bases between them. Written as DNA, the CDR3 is TGTGCCAGCAGGACCCCTTACGAGCAGTACTTC. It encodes CASRTPYEQYF.

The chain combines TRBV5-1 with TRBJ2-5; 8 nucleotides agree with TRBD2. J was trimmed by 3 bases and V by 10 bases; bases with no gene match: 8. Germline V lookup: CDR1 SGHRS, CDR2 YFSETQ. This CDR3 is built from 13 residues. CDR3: CAGTLAGKETQYF. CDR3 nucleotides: TGCGCCGGCACGCTAGCGGGTAAAGAGACCCAGTACTTC.

CDR3 sequence reads: CASSWSDRDSYEQYF. CDR3 bases: TGTGCCAGCAGCTGGAGTGACAGGGACTCCTACGAGCAGTACTTC. This rearrangement joins TRBV5-5 to TRBJ2-7; TRBD1 matches 7 bases. Germline CDR1 SGHKS, CDR2 YYEKEE (reference sequence). V gave up 3 bases and J gave up 0 bases; unmatched junction bases: 6. The CDR3 length is 15 residues.

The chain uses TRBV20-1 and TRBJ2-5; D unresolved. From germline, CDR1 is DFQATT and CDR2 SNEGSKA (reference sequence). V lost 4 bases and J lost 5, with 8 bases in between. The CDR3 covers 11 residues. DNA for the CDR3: TGCAGTGCTAACTCCTTGGAGACCCAGTACTTC. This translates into CSANSLETQYF.

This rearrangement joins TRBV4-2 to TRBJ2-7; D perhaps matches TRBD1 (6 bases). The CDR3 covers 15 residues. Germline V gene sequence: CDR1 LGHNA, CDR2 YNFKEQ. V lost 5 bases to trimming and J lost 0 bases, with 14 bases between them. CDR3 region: CASSTGWTVSYEQYF. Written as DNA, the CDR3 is TGTGCCAGCAGCACGGGGTGGACAGTCTCCTACGAGCAGTACTTC.

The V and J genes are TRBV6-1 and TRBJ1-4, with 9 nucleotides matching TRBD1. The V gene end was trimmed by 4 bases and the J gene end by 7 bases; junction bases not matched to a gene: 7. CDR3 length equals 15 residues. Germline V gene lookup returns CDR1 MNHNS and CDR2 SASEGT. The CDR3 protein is CASSGLQGAPEKLFF. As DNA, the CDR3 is TGTGCCAGCAGTGGATTACAGGGGGCGCCTGAAAAACTGTTTTTT.

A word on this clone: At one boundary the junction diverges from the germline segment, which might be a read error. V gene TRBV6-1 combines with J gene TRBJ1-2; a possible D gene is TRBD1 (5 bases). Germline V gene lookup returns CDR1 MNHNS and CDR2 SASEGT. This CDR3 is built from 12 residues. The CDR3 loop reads CASTVGRTFYHF. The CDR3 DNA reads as TGTGCCAGCACAGTGGGACGGACCTTTTACCACTTC.

CDR3 loop: CASSLGVELNEQFF. In nucleotides, the CDR3 is TGTGCCAGCAGCTTGGGGGTCGAGCTGAATGAGCAGTTCTTC. V and J are TRBV5-6 and TRBJ2-1; D gene uncertain. CDR1 is SGHDT, CDR2 YYEEEE, per germline. The length of the CDR3 is 14 residues. The V and J ends lost 0 bases and 7 bases respectively, with 11 bases between them. The full variable domain, with the rest looked up from reference TRBV5-6 and TRBJ2-1, is DAGVTQSPTHLIKTRGQQVTLRCSPKSGHDTVSWYQQALGQGPQFIFQYYEEEERQRGNFPDRFSGHQFPNYSSELNVNALLLGDSALYLCASSLGVELNEQFFGPGTRLTVL.

The CDR3 loop reads CASSQAWKNEAFF. The CDR3 nucleotides read TGCGCCAGCAGCCAAGCCTGGAAGAATGAAGCTTTCTTT. The chain has TRBV4-1 and TRBJ1-1; D remains ambiguous. From germline, CDR1 is MGHRA and CDR2 YSYEKL. There are 13 residues in the CDR3. Trimming shortened V by 1 base and J by 7 bases, and 10 bases separated the two germline ends.